This paragraph reports one T cell receptor beta chain. The antigen is unknown. Clones were sequenced by immunoSEQ multiplex PCR, and TCRdb holds only the in-frame ones, with some missing. The data show around 100,000 clones, about 90% seen once. These data are taken from a study of CD4+ T cells in melanoma. General observations from the study: A reported correlation linked neoantigen-specific CD4+ T cells to CD8+, macrophage and B cell function. Diverse differentiation states were reported for melanoma neoantigen-specific CD4+ T cells.

Germline CDR1 SGHNT, CDR2 YENEEA. The V gene end was trimmed by 3 bases and the J gene end by 2 bases; junction bases not matched to a gene: 7. The CDR3 consists of 15 residues. This sequence was found in a human donor with melanoma. Sample: peripheral blood. The V gene is TRBV11-3, the J gene TRBJ2-7; 7 bases align to TRBD2. The CDR3 sequence is CASSLGRETTYEQYF. CDR3 sequence (DNA): TGTGCCAGCAGCTTGGGGCGGGAGACAACCTACGAGCAGTACTTC.